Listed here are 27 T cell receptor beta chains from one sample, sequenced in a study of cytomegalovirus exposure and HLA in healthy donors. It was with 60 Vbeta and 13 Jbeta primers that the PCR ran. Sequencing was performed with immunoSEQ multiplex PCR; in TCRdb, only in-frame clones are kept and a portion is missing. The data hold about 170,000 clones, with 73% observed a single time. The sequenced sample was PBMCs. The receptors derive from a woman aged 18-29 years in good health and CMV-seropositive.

The CDR3, as DNA: TGTGCCAGCATTGACAGGTCTCCACATGGCTACACCTTC. This codes for CASIDRSPHGYTF. The chain couples TRBV25-1 to TRBJ1-2, with a weak D call TRBD1 (6 bases). V was cut by 7 bases and J by 6 bases, with 15 bases left in between. Per germline, CDR1 MGHDK and CDR2 SYGVNS. The CDR3 runs 13 residues.

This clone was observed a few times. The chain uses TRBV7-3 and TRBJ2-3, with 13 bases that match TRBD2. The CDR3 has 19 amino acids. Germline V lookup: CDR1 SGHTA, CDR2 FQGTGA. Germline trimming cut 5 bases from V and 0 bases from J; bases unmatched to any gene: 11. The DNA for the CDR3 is TGTGCCAGCAGCACTGGACTAGCGGGGGCCGTTTCTAGCACAGATACGCAGTATTTT. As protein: CASSTGLAGAVSSTDTQYF.

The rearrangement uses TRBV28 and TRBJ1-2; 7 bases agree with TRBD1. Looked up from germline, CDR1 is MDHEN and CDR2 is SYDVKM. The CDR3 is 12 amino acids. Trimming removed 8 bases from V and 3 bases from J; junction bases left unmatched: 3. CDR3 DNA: TGTGCCAGCCAGGGGGGTTACTATGGCTACACCTTC. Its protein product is CASQGGYYGYTF.

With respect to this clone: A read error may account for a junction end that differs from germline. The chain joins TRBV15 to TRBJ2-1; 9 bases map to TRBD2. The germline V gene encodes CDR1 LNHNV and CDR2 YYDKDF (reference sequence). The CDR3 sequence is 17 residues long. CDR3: CAISRAAGTSFYNEQFF. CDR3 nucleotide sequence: TGTGCCATCAGCAGAGCGGCTGGGACTAGCTTCTACAATGAGCAGTTCTTC.

The CDR3 region is CAISEGRVTGELFF. DNA for the CDR3: TGTGCCATCAGTGAAGGGCGGGTCACCGGGGAGCTGTTTTTT. The rearrangement joins TRBV10-3 to TRBJ2-2; the D gene is possibly TRBD2 (5 bases). CDR1 is ENHRY, CDR2 SYGVKD, per germline. Trimming pared 3 bases from V and 4 bases from J, leaving 9 bases between. This CDR3 spans 14 amino acids.

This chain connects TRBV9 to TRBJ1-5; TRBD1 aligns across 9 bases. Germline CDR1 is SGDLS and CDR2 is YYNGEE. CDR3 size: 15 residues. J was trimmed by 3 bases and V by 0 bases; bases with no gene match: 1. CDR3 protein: CASSVGTGANQPQHF. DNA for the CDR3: TGTGCCAGCAGCGTAGGGACAGGGGCCAATCAGCCCCAGCATTTT. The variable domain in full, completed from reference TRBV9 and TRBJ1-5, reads DSGVTQTPKHLITATGQRVTLRCSPRSGDLSVYWYQQSLDQGLQFLIQYYNGEERAKGNILERFSAQQFPDLHSELNLSSLELGDSALYFCASSVGTGANQPQHFGDGTRLSIL.

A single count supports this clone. The CDR3 DNA is TGTGCCAGCAGCTTGGGGCGGGGGGGGAGCACTGAAGCTTTCTTT. It encodes CASSLGRGGSTEAFF. The rearrangement links TRBV7-9 to TRBJ1-1; the D gene is possibly TRBD1 (5 bases). V was cut by 3 bases and J by 4 bases, with 15 bases left in between. CDR1 SEHNR and CDR2 FQNEAQ come from the germline V gene (reference sequence). CDR3 size: 15 residues.

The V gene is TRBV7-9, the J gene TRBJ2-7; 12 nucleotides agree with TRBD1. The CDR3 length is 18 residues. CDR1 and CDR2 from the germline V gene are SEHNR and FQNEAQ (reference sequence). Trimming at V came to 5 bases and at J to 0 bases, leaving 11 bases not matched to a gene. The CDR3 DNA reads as TGTGCCAGCAGCCGAGGGTGGGACAGGGGGCTTAGCTCCTACGAGCAGTACTTC. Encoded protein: CASSRGWDRGLSSYEQYF.

The CDR3: CASTKKGNYGYTF. CDR3 DNA: TGTGCCAGCACCAAGAAGGGGAACTATGGCTACACCTTC. The rearrangement uses TRBV9 and TRBJ1-2; D possibly corresponds to TRBD1 (5 bases). The CDR3 loop spans 13 amino acids. The V gene's germline CDR1 is SGDLS and CDR2 YYNGEE. Deletions cut 6 bases from V and 2 bases from J, with 11 bases between. The full variable domain, with the rest looked up from reference TRBV9 and TRBJ1-2, is DSGVTQTPKHLITATGQRVTLRCSPRSGDLSVYWYQQSLDQGLQFLIQYYNGEERAKGNILERFSAQQFPDLHSELNLSSLELGDSALYFCASTKKGNYGYTFGSGTRLTVV.

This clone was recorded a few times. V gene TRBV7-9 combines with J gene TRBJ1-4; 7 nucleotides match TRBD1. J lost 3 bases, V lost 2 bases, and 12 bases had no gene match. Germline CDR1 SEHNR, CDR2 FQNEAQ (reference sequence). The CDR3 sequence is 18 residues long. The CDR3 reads CASSLNDREEVANEKLFF. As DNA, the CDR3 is TGTGCCAGCAGCTTAAACGACAGGGAAGAGGTAGCTAATGAAAAACTGTTTTTT.

CDR3 residues: CASSLGPGPGHGYTF. The DNA of the CDR3 is TGTGCCAGCAGCCTAGGGCCAGGCCCAGGGCATGGCTACACCTTC. The chain links TRBV27 to TRBJ1-2; D might be TRBD1 (5 bases). Deletions cut 6 bases from V and 6 bases from J, with 20 bases between. Per the germline V gene, CDR1 is MNHEY and CDR2 is SMNVEV (reference sequence). There are 15 residues in the CDR3.

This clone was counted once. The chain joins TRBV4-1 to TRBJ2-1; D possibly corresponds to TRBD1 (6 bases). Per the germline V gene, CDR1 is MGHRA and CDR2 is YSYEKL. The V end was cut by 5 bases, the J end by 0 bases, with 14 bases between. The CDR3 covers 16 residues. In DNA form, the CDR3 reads TGCGCCAGCAGCGATTACAGGGCGCACTCCTACAATGAGCAGTTCTTC. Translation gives CASSDYRAHSYNEQFF.

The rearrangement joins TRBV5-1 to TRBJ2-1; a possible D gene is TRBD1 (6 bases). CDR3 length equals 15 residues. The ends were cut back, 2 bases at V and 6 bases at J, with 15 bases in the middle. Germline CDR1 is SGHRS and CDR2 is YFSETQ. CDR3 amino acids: CASSLWGQEGNEQFF. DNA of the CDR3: TGCGCCAGCAGCTTATGGGGGCAGGAAGGCAATGAGCAGTTCTTC.

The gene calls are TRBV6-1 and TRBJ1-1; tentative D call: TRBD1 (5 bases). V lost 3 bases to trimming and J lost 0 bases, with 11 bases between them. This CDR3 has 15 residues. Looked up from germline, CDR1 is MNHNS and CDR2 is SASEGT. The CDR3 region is CASSEFGHMNTEAFF. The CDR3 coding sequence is TGTGCCAGCAGTGAGTTTGGACACATGAACACTGAAGCTTTCTTT.

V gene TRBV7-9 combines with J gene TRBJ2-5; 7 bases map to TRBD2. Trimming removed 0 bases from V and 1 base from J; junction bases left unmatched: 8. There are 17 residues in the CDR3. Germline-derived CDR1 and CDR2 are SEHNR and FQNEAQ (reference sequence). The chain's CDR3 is CASSLATSSGIQETQYF. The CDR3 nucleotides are TGTGCCAGCAGCTTAGCAACTTCTAGCGGAATCCAAGAGACCCAGTACTTC.

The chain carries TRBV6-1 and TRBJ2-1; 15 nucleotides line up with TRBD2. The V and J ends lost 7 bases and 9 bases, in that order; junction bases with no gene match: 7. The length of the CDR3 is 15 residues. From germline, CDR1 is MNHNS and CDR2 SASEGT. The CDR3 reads CASTPGLAGGREQFF. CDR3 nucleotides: TGTGCCAGCACCCCCGGACTAGCGGGGGGGCGTGAGCAGTTCTTC.

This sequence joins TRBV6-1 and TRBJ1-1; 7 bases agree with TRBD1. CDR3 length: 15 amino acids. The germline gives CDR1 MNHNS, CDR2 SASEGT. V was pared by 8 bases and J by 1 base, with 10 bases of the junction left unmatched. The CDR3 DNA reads TGTGCCAGCGGGGCCCTGGGACAGAGGAACACTGAAGCTTTCTTT. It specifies CASGALGQRNTEAFF.

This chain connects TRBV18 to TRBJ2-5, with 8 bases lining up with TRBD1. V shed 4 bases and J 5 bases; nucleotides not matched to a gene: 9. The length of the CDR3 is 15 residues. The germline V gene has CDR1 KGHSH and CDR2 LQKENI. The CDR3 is CASSLGSTGAETQYF. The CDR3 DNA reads TGTGCCAGCTCACTAGGATCGACAGGGGCGGAGACCCAGTACTTC. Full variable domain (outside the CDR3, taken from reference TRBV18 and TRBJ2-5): NAGVMQNPRHLVRRRGQEARLRCSPMKGHSHVYWYRQLPEEGLKFMVYLQKENIIDESGMPKERFSAEFPKEGPSILRIQQVVRGDSAAYFCASSLGSTGAETQYFGPGTRLLVL.

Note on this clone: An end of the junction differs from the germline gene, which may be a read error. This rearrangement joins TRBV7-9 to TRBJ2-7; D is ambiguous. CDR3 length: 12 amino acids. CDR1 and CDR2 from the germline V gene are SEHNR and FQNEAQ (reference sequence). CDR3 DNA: TGTTCCAGCAGCCCCGTAACGGGCGAGCAGTACTTC. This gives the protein CSSSPVTGEQYF.

CDR3 protein: CASSYRGGGYTF. The CDR3 coding sequence is TGTGCCAGCAGTTACAGGGGTGGAGGCTACACCTTC. The chain is built from TRBV6-5 and TRBJ1-2, with D possibly TRBD1 on 5 matching bases. V was clipped by 2 bases and J by 8 bases, with 9 bases between them. There are 12 residues in the CDR3. CDR1 and CDR2 (germline): MNHEY, SVGAGI.

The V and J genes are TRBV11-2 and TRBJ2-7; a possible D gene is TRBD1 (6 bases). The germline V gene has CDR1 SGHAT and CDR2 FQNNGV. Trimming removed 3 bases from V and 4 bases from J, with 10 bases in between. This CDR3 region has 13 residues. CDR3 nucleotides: TGTGCCAGCAGCTTCTGGGGGCAGTACGAGCAGTACTTC. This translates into CASSFWGQYEQYF.

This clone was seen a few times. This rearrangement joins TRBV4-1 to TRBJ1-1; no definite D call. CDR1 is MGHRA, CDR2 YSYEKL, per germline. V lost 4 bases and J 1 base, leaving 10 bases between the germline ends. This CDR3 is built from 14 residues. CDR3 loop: CASSPQRQNTEAFF. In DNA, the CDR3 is TGCGCCAGCAGCCCCCAAAGACAGAACACTGAAGCTTTCTTT.

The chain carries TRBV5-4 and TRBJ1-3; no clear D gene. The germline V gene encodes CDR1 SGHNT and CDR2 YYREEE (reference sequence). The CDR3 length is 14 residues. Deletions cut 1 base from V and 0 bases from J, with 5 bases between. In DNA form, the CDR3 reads TGTGCCAGCAGCTTGATCAACTCTGGAAACACCATATATTTT. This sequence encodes CASSLINSGNTIYF.

The CDR3 DNA sequence: TGCAGCGTTGAAGATTCGCTGGGTCCGAGAGGTGAGCAGTTCTTC. Translating gives CSVEDSLGPRGEQFF. The chain is built from TRBV29-1 and TRBJ2-1; D remains unclear. The length of the CDR3 is 15 residues. V shed 0 bases and J shed 9 bases, with 18 bases lying between them. CDR1 and CDR2 from the germline V gene are SQVTM and ANQGSEA.

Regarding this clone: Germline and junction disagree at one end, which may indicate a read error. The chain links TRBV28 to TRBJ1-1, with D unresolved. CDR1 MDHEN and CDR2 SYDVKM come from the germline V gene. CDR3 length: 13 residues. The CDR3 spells CASSITPNAEAFF. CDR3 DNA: TGTGCCAGCAGTATAACACCGAACGCTGAAGCTTTCTTT.

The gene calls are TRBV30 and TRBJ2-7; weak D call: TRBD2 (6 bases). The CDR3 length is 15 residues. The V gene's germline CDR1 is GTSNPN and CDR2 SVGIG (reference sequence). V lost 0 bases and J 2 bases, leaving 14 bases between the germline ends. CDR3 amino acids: CAWSVAGRRTYEQYF. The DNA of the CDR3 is TGTGCCTGGAGTGTGGCGGGGCGACGAACCTACGAGCAGTACTTC.

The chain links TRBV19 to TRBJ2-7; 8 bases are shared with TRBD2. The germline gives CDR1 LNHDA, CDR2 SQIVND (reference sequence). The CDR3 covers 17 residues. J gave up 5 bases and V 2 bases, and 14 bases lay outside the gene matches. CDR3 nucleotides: TGTGCCAGTAGTATAACCCCTCGGGGACTAGACCTTGACGAGCAGTACTTC. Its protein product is CASSITPRGLDLDEQYF. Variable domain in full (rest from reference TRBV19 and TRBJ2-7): DGGITQSPKYLFRKEGQNVTLSCEQNLNHDAMYWYRQDPGQGLRLIYYSQIVNDFQKGDIAEGYSVSREKKESFPLTVTSAQKNPTAFYLCASSITPRGLDLDEQYFGPGTRLTVT.